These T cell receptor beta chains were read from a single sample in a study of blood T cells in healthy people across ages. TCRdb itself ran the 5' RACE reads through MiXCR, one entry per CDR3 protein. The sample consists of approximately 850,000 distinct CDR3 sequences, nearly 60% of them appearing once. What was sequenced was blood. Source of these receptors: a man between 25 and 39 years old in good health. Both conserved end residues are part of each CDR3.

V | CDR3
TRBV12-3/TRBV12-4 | CASSLRSGWYNEQYF
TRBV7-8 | CASSSTTSGDYEQYF
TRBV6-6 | CASRTKREDNEQYF
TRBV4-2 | CASSLRTSGIGKETQYF
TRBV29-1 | CSVEGGGLLHF
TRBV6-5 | CASSYSSYSYEQYF
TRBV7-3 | CASSPGLAYEQFF
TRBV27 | CASSPFPGVSVDEDTQYF
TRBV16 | CASSHTGTFYGYTF
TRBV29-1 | CSVAGASTAHEQYF
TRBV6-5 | CASSYSSKETQYF
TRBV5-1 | CASSLGRGKQETQYF
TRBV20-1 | CSAMPLDPGGGYGYTF
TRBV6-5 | CASKIAGWNEQYF
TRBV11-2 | CASSPGRDIRYF
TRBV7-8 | CASSSRLGTYEQYF
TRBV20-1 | CSARDRRTSACNEQFF
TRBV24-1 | CATSDLSTGELFF
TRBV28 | CASTRTGGRGFYEQYF
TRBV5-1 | CASSLLAGGSGEQFF
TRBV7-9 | CASSSTSASTDTQYF
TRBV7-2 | CASSLNLIAGVRETQYF
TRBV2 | CASLTGGGDEQYF
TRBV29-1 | CSVGLTSGGSREQYF
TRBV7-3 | CASSYQAASTDTQYF
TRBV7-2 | CASTLSTKEETQYF
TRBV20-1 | CSASHGQNQEETQYF
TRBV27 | CASSPFSSYNEQFF
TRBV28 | CASSSLGQGQKNIQYF
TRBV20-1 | CSAKSGMYNEQFF
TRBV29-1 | CSVLSALTYEQYF
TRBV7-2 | CASSPQGSGELFF
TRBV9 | CASSAVTGGVSDTQYF
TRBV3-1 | CASSQGPRLAGQETQYF
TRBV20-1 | CSALSRLGRSEQYF
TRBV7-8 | CASSLAAAGGLDYGYTF
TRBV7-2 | CASSQTDNYNEQFF
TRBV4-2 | CASSQARLAGQETQYF
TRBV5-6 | CASSLEGGATSYEQYF
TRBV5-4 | CASRGTGYNSPLHF
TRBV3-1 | CASSHGTSDEQYF
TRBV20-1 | CSAQGLGTSGDTQYF
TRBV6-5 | CASSYRTESSGSQNIQYF